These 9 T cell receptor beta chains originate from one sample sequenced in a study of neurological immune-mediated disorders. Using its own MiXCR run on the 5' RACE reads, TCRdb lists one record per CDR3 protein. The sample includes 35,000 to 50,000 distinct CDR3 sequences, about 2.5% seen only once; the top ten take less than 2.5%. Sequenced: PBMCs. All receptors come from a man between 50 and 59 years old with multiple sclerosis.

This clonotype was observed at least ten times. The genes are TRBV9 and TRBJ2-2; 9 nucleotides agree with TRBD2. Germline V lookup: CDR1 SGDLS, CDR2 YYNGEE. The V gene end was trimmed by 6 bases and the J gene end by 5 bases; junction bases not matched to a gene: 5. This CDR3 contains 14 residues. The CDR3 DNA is TGTGCCAGCAAAGGGCGGGAGGGGACCGGGGAGCTGTTTTTT. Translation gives CASKGREGTGELFF. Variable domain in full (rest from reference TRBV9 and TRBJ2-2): DSGVTQTPKHLITATGQRVTLRCSPRSGDLSVYWYQQSLDQGLQFLIQYYNGEERAKGNILERFSAQQFPDLHSELNLSSLELGDSALYFCASKGREGTGELFFGEGSRLTVL.

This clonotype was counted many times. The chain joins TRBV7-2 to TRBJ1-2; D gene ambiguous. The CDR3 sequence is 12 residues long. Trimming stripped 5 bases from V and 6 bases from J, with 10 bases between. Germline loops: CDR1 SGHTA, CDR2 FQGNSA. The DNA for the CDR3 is TGTGCCAGCAGCCCCCTTGGGGATGGCTACACCTTC. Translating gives CASSPLGDGYTF.

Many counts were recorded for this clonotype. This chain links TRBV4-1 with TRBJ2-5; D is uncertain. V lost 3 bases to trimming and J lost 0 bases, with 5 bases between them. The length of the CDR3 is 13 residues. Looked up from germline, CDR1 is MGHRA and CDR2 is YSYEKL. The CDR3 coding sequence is TGCGCCAGCAGCCAGGGCTACCAAGAGACCCAGTACTTC. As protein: CASSQGYQETQYF.

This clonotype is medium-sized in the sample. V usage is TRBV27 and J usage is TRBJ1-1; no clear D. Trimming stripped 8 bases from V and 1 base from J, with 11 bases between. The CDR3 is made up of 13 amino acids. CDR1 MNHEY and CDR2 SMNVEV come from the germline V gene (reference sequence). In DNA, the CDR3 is TGTGCCAGCTCGGTGGCGGCGAACACTGAAGCTTTCTTT. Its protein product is CASSVAANTEAFF.

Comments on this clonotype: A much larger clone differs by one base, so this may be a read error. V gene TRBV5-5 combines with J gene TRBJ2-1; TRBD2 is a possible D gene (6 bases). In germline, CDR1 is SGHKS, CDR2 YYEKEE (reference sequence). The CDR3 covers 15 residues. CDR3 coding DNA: TGTGCCAGCGGCTTGAGTAGCGGCTCCTACAATGAGCAGTTCTTC. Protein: CASGLSSGSYNEQFF.

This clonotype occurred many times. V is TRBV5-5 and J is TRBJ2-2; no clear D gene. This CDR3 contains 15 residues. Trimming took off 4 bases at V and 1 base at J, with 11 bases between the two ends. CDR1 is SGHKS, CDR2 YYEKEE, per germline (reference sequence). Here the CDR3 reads CASSQAAGNTGELFF. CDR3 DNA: TGTGCCAGCAGCCAGGCGGCAGGGAACACCGGGGAGCTGTTTTTT. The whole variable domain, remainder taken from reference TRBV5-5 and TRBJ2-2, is DAGVTQSPTHLIKTRGQQVTLRCSPISGHKSVSWYQQVLGQGPQFIFQYYEKEERGRGNFPDRFSARQFPNYSSELNVNALLLGDSALYLCASSQAAGNTGELFFGEGSRLTVL.

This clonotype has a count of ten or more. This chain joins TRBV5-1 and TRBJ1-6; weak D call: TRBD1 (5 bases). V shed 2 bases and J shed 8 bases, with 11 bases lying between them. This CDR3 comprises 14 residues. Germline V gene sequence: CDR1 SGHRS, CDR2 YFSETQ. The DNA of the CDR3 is TGCGCCAGCAGCTTCGGGGAGGGACATTCACCCCTCCACTTT. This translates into CASSFGEGHSPLHF.

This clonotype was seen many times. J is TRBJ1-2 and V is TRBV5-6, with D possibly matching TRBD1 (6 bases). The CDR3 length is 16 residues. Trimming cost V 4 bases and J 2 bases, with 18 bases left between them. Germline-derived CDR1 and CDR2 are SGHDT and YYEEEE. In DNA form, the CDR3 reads TGTGCCAGCAGCCCCGACGACTTCGGGGGCAACTATGGCTACACCTTC. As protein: CASSPDDFGGNYGYTF. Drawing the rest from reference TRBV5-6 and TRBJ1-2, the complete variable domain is DAGVTQSPTHLIKTRGQQVTLRCSPKSGHDTVSWYQQALGQGPQFIFQYYEEEERQRGNFPDRFSGHQFPNYSSELNVNALLLGDSALYLCASSPDDFGGNYGYTFGSGTRLTVV.

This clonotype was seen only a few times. The CDR3 loop reads CASSLTSGGQSSYEQYF. The CDR3 bases are TGTGCCAGCAGCTTGACTAGCGGGGGCCAAAGCTCCTACGAGCAGTACTTC. V is TRBV5-5 and J is TRBJ2-7; TRBD2 matches at 11 bases. The junction had 6 bases not matched to a gene; V was cut back by 1 base and J by 0 bases. In germline, CDR1 is SGHKS, CDR2 YYEKEE (reference sequence). The CDR3 is 17 residues long.